Below are 8 T cell receptor beta chains sequenced from a single sample in a study of cytomegalovirus exposure and HLA in healthy donors. PCR used 60 Vbeta primers and 13 Jbeta primers. Assay used: immunoSEQ multiplex PCR; TCRdb lists only in-frame clones, some missing. The sample includes about 150,000 clones, less than 80% of them seen just once. The material sequenced was PBMCs. These TCRs come from a man between 35 and 55 years old in good health and CMV-seropositive.

J is TRBJ2-3 and V is TRBV5-6, with TRBD2 matching over 8 bases. Germline trimming cut 0 bases from V and 4 bases from J; bases unmatched to any gene: 7. Germline V gives CDR1 SGHDT, CDR2 YYEEEE. The length of the CDR3 is 16 residues. This CDR3 is CASSLAGSGSADTQYF. CDR3 coding DNA: TGTGCCAGCAGCTTGGCCGGAAGCGGGAGCGCAGATACGCAGTATTTT.

This clone was seen only a few times. The J gene is TRBJ1-1, the V gene TRBV5-6; TRBD1 is a possible D gene (6 bases). Germline CDR1 SGHDT, CDR2 YYEEEE. V lost 2 bases and J lost 0, with 14 bases in between. The CDR3 has 16 amino acids. CDR3 in amino acids: CASSFAGAPVNTEAFF. CDR3 nucleotide sequence: TGTGCCAGCAGCTTTGCAGGGGCCCCTGTGAACACTGAAGCTTTCTTT.

The V and J genes are TRBV2 and TRBJ2-7; 7 bases are a match to TRBD1. Germline V gene data show CDR1 as SNHLY and CDR2 as FYNNEI. J lost 3 bases, V lost 4 bases, and 9 bases had no gene match. The CDR3 runs to 15 residues. The CDR3, as DNA: TGTGCCAGCAGTGTGACAGGGCTTCTCCTCTACGAGCAGTACTTC. Its protein is CASSVTGLLLYEQYF.

This clone occurred once. The rearrangement links TRBV28 to TRBJ1-5; D gene ambiguous. V was clipped by 2 bases and J by 0 bases, with 8 bases between them. CDR1 is MDHEN and CDR2 is SYDVKM in the germline V gene. CDR3 size: 15 residues. The CDR3 here is CASSLLPNSNQPQHF. CDR3 nucleotide sequence: TGTGCCAGCAGTTTACTACCTAATAGCAATCAGCCCCAGCATTTT.

The CDR3 DNA is TGTGCCAGCAGTTCGGGAAGGTCCTACGAGCAGTACTTC. It encodes CASSSGRSYEQYF. The chain combines TRBV6-5 with TRBJ2-7; weak D call: TRBD2 (5 bases). V was trimmed by 4 bases and J by 1 base, leaving 8 bases between them. The germline V gene encodes CDR1 MNHEY and CDR2 SVGAGI. The CDR3 covers 13 residues.

This clone was seen a single time. The V call is TRBV30, the J call TRBJ1-2; no reliable D call. CDR3 length equals 13 residues. Germline values: CDR1 GTSNPN, CDR2 SVGIG (reference sequence). Trimming cost V 0 bases and J 4 bases, with 9 bases left between them. This chain's CDR3 is CAWSVGRSYGYTF. DNA for the CDR3: TGTGCCTGGAGTGTAGGCAGGTCCTATGGCTACACCTTC.

This clone has just one count. The chain employs TRBV19 and TRBJ1-2; 10 bases agree with TRBD1. The CDR3 totals 14 residues. The V and J ends lost 5 bases and 5 bases, in that order; junction bases with no gene match: 5. CDR1 and CDR2 from the germline V gene are LNHDA and SQIVND (reference sequence). The chain's CDR3 is CASSEWDRGYGYTF. The CDR3 DNA follows: TGTGCCAGTAGTGAATGGGACAGGGGATATGGCTACACCTTC.

The chain has TRBV6-5 and TRBJ2-7, with TRBD1 matching 9 bases. The CDR3 is 13 residues long. CDR1 MNHEY and CDR2 SVGAGI come from the germline V gene. The junction had 4 bases not matched to a gene; V was cut back by 8 bases and J by 2 bases. The CDR3 DNA is TGTGCCAGCTCTCGGGACAGGGCCTACGAGCAGTACTTC. This gives the protein CASSRDRAYEQYF.